This T cell receptor (beta chain) was sequenced for a study of CD8 T cells in ankylosing spondylitis. Whole-study results and caveats: Disease-associated clonotypes exhibited CD8+ identity and were relatively infrequent in peripheral blood. Earlier authors reported some of these motif variants in reactive arthritis synovial fluid and blood. Matched ankylosing spondylitis synovial fluid reportedly contained a significantly enriched population of disease-linked clones. Among TCR beta sequences, a motif of eight highly homologous variants appeared characteristic of ankylosing spondylitis blood.

TCRdb re-derived calls from the 5' RACE reads in MiXCR, one entry per CDR3 protein. The sample includes 500,000 or so distinct CDR3 sequences, 5.3% of them seen just once. This clonotype was detected ten times or more. Antigen unknown. The germline V gene encodes CDR1 MNHNS and CDR2 SASEGT. The ends lost 8 bases at V and 1 base at J; junction bases unmatched: 8. CDR3 size: 14 residues. The sequencing input was blood, either unsorted or a sorted T cell fraction (not recorded which). The chain has TRBV6-1 and TRBJ2-7; 7 bases are shared with TRBD1. This TCR was sampled from a male donor with ankylosing spondylitis. In DNA form, the CDR3 reads TGTGCCAGCGGCTCCATGGGACAGTCCTACGAGCAGTACTTC. It yields the protein CASGSMGQSYEQYF.